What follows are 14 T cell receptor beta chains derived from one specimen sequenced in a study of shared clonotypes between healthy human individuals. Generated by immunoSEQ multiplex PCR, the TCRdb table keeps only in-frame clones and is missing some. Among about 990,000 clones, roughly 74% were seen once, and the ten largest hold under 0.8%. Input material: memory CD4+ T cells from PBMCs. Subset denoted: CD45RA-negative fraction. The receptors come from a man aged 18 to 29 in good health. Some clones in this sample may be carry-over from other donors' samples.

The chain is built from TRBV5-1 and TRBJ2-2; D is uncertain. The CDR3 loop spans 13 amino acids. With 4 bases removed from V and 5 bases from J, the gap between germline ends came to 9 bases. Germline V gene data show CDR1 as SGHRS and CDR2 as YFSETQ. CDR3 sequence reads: CASSSAPTGELFF. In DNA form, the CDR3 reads TGCGCCAGCAGCAGCGCGCCGACCGGGGAGCTGTTTTTT.

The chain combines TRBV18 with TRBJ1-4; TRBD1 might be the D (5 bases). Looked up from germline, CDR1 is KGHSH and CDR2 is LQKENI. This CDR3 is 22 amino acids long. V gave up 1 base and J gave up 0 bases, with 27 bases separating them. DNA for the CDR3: TGTGCCAGCTCACCACAGGATAAGGACGGGACGGTGAACCTAACAACTAATGAAAAACTGTTTTTT. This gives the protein CASSPQDKDGTVNLTTNEKLFF.

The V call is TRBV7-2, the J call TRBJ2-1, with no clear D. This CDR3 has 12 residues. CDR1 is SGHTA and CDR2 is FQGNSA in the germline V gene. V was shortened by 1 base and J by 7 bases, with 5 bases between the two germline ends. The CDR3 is CASSLGLNEQFF. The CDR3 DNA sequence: TGTGCCAGCAGCTTAGGGTTAAATGAGCAGTTCTTC.

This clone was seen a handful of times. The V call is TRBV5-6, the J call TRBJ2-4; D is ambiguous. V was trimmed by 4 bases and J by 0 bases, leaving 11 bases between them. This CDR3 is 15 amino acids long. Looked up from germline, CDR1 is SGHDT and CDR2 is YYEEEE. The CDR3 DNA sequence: TGTGCCAGCAGCGTGGAACGGTTAGCCAAAAACATTCAGTACTTC. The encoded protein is CASSVERLAKNIQYF. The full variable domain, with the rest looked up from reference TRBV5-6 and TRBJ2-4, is DAGVTQSPTHLIKTRGQQVTLRCSPKSGHDTVSWYQQALGQGPQFIFQYYEEEERQRGNFPDRFSGHQFPNYSSELNVNALLLGDSALYLCASSVERLAKNIQYFGAGTRLSVL.

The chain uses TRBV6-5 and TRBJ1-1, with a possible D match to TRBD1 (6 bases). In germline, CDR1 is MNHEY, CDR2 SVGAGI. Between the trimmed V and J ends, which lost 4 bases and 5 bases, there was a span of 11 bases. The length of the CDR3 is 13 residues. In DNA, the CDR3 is TGTGCCAGCAGTTTCTCGAGGGGGACTGAAGCTTTCTTT. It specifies CASSFSRGTEAFF.

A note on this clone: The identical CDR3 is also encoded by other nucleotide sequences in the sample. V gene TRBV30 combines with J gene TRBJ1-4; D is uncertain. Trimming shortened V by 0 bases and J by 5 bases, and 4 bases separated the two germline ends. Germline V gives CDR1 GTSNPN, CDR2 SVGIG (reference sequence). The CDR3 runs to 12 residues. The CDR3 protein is CAWSVLNEKLFF. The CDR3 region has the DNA TGTGCCTGGAGTGTACTGAATGAAAAACTGTTTTTT. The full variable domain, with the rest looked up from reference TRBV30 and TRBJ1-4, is SQTIHQWPATLVQPVGSPLSLECTVEGTSNPNLYWYRQAAGRGLQLLFYSVGIGQISSEVPQNLSASRPQDRQFILSSKKLLLSDSGFYLCAWSVLNEKLFFGSGTQLSVL.

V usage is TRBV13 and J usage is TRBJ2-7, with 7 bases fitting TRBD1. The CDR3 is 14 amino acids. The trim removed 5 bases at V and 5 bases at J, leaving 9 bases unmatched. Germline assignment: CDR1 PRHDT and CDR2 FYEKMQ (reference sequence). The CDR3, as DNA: TGTGCCAGCAGCGCATTAGATGACAGGGACGAGCAGTACTTC. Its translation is CASSALDDRDEQYF.

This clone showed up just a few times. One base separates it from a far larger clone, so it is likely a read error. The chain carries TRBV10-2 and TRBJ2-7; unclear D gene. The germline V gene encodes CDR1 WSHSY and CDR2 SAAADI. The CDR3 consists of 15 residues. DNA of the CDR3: TGCGCCAGCAGTAAGTCTCTGGCCAGATCCTACGAGCAGTACTTC. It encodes CASSKSLARSYEQYF.

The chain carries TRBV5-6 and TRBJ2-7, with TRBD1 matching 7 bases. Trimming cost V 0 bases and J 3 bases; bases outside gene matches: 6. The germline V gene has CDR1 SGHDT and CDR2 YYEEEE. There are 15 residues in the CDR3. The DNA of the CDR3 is TGTGCCAGCAGCTTGGGGGACAGAGTAAACTACGAGCAGTACTTC. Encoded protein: CASSLGDRVNYEQYF.

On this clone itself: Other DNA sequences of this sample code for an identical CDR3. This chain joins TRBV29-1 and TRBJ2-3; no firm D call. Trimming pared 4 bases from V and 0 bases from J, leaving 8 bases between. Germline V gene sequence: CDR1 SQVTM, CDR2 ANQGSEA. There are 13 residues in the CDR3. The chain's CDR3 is CSVVGASTDTQYF. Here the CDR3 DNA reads TGCAGCGTTGTTGGTGCTAGCACAGATACGCAGTATTTT.

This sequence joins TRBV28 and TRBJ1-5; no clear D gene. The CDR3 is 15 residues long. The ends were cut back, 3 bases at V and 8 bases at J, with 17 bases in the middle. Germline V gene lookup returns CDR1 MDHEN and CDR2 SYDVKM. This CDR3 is CASSLSQTAHEPQHF. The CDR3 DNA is TGTGCCAGCAGTTTGAGTCAGACGGCCCATGAGCCCCAGCATTTT.

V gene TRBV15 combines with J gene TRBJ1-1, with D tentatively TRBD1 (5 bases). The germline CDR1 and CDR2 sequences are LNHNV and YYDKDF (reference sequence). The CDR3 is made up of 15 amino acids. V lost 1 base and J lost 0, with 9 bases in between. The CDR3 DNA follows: TGTGCCACCAGCAGAGTTGGGGCCATGAACACTGAAGCTTTCTTT. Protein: CATSRVGAMNTEAFF. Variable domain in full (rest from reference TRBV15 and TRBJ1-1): DAMVIQNPRYQVTQFGKPVTLSCSQTLNHNVMYWYQQKSSQAPKLLFHYYDKDFNNEADTPDNFQSRRPNTSFCFLDIRSPGLGDTAMYLCATSRVGAMNTEAFFGQGTRLTVV.

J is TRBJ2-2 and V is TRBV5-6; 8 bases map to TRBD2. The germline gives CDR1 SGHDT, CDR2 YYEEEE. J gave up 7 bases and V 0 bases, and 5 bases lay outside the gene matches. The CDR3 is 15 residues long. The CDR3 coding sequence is TGTGCCAGCAGCTTGGTGGGACTAGGGGTCGGGGAGCTGTTTTTT. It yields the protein CASSLVGLGVGELFF. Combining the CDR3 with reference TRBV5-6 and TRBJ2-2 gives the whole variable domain DAGVTQSPTHLIKTRGQQVTLRCSPKSGHDTVSWYQQALGQGPQFIFQYYEEEERQRGNFPDRFSGHQFPNYSSELNVNALLLGDSALYLCASSLVGLGVGELFFGEGSRLTVL.

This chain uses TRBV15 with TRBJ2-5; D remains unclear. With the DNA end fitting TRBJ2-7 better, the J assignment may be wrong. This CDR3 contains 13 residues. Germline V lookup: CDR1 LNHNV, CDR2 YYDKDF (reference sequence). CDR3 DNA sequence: TGTGCCACCAGCAGGGGGTTCTCCTACGAGCAGTACTTC. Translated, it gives CATSRGFSYEQYF.